This TCR beta chain was profiled in a study of T cell responses to AZD1222 COVID-19 vaccine. Study-wide results and caveats: Receipt of two AZD1222 doses was followed by a rise in Spike-specific TCR breadth and depth. Donors were chiefly white British, with a greater number of females, and clonal diversity was perhaps underestimated. Regions 160-218 and 743-854 dominated among vaccine-associated CD4 TCRs spanning spike. Baseline antibody screening turned up just a handful of seropositive AZD1222 recipients.

About this clone: Its antigen is still unknown.

TCRdb keeps only in-frame clones here, not all; method: immunoSEQ multiplex PCR. The sample lists 150,000 to 180,000 clones, around 85% seen once, with 5.5% in the top ten. Germline-derived CDR1 and CDR2 are LNHDA and SQIVND (reference sequence). The length of the CDR3 is 15 residues. V lost 5 bases, J lost 0 bases, and 10 bases lay in between. This sequence joins TRBV19 and TRBJ1-4, with D possibly being TRBD1 (5 bases). This TCR came from an adult in good health. The sample here was peripheral blood, taken on day 0 of MenACWY control vaccination. The DNA of the CDR3 is TGTGCCAGTAGTGGTCGACAGTCAACTAATGAAAAACTGTTTTTT. As protein: CASSGRQSTNEKLFF.